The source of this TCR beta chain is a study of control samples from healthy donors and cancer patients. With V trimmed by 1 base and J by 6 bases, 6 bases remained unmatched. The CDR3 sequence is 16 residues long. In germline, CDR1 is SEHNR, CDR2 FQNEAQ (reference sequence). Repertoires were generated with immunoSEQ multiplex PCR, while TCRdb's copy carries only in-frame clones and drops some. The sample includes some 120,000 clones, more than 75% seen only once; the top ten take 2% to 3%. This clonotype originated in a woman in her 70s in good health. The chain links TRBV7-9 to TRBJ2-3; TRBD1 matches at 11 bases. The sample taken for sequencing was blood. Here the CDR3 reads CASSLGTGGMSDTQYF. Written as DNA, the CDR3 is TGTGCCAGCAGCTTAGGGACAGGGGGCATGAGTGATACGCAGTATTTT.